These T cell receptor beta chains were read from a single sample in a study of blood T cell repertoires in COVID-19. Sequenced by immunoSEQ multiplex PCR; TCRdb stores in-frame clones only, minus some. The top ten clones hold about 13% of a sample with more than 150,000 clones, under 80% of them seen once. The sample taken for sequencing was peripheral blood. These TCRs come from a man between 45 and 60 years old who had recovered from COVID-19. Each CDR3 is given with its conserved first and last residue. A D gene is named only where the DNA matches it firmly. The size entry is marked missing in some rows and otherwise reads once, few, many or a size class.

CDR3nt: TGTGCCAGCAGCTTAGCAGGGATCTATGGCTACACCTTC; CDR3aa: CASSLAGIYGYTF; abundance: once; v_gene: TRBV11-2; j_gene: TRBJ1-2; d_gene: NA
CDR3nt: TGTGCCAGCAGCCAAGCCCAGGGGTCGCTATACGAGCAGTACTTC; CDR3aa: CASSQAQGSLYEQYF; abundance: once; v_gene: TRBV14; j_gene: TRBJ2-7; d_gene: NA
CDR3nt: TGCGCCAGCAGCTTGGAATTTGGGACAGGAGTGGAGACCCAGTACTTC; CDR3aa: CASSLEFGTGVETQYF; abundance: NA; v_gene: TRBV5-1; j_gene: TRBJ2-5; d_gene: TRBD1
CDR3nt: TGTGCCAGCAGCCAGGACTATAACACCGGGGAGCTGTTTTTT; CDR3aa: CASSQDYNTGELFF; abundance: NA; v_gene: TRBV5-4; j_gene: TRBJ2-2; d_gene: NA
CDR3nt: TGTGCCATCAGTGAGTCGCCGGGACTTGGGGAAAAACTGTTTTTT; CDR3aa: CAISESPGLGEKLFF; abundance: NA; v_gene: TRBV10-3; j_gene: TRBJ1-4; d_gene: NA
CDR3nt: TGTGCCAGCAGTTACACATCAGGGGGCAGCGGCCTAGAGGACTATGGCTACACCTTC; CDR3aa: CASSYTSGGSGLEDYGYTF; abundance: NA; v_gene: TRBV6-2/TRBV6-3; j_gene: TRBJ1-2; d_gene: TRBD1
CDR3nt: TGTGCCAGCAGTAGGACAGGGGCAGATAGCAATCAGCCCCAGCATTTT; CDR3aa: CASSRTGADSNQPQHF; abundance: NA; v_gene: TRBV28; j_gene: TRBJ1-5; d_gene: TRBD1
CDR3nt: TGTGCCAGCAGTTTAGGGGGGGTTCTTGATCAGCCCCAGCATTTT; CDR3aa: CASSLGGVLDQPQHF; abundance: once; v_gene: TRBV28; j_gene: TRBJ1-5; d_gene: NA
CDR3nt: TGCGCCAGCAGCTTAACAGGGTCCCCGAACACCGGGGAGCTGTTTTTT; CDR3aa: CASSLTGSPNTGELFF; abundance: NA; v_gene: TRBV5-1; j_gene: TRBJ2-2; d_gene: NA
CDR3nt: TGTGCCAGCAGCTTAAGGGCTAGCGGGAGAGTCGGGGAGCTGTTTTTT; CDR3aa: CASSLRASGRVGELFF; abundance: NA; v_gene: TRBV7-3; j_gene: TRBJ2-2; d_gene: TRBD2
CDR3nt: TGTGCCAGCAGCTTAGGCCCGAATCAGCCCCAGCATTTT; CDR3aa: CASSLGPNQPQHF; abundance: NA; v_gene: TRBV7-3; j_gene: TRBJ1-5; d_gene: NA
CDR3nt: TGTGCCAGCAGTCTACCGGACTTGACGCGCAATCAGCCCCAGCATTTT; CDR3aa: CASSLPDLTRNQPQHF; abundance: NA; v_gene: TRBV27; j_gene: TRBJ1-5; d_gene: NA
CDR3nt: TGCAGTGCTAGTAATGCAGGGATCCTACGGGAGCAGTACTTC; CDR3aa: CSASNAGILREQYF; abundance: NA; v_gene: TRBV20-1; j_gene: TRBJ2-7; d_gene: NA
CDR3nt: TGTGCCAGCTGGTCGGTTCCCGGGGGAGATACGCAGTATTTT; CDR3aa: CASWSVPGGDTQYF; abundance: NA; v_gene: TRBV5-5; j_gene: TRBJ2-3; d_gene: NA
CDR3nt: TGTGCCAGCAAAAGGACAGCAAACACCGGGGAGCTGTTTTTT; CDR3aa: CASKRTANTGELFF; abundance: NA; v_gene: TRBV27; j_gene: TRBJ2-2; d_gene: NA
CDR3nt: TGTGCCAGCAACACGGGGGACACTGAAGCTTTCTTT; CDR3aa: CASNTGDTEAFF; abundance: NA; v_gene: TRBV6-6; j_gene: TRBJ1-1; d_gene: NA
CDR3nt: TGTGCCAGCAGCTATCTAATGAACACTGAAGCTTTCTTT; CDR3aa: CASSYLMNTEAFF; abundance: NA; v_gene: TRBV7-2; j_gene: TRBJ1-1; d_gene: NA
CDR3nt: TGTGCCATCCCGGATACGGCGGGAGGACCCTCCTACAATGAGCAGTTCTTC; CDR3aa: CAIPDTAGGPSYNEQFF; abundance: NA; v_gene: TRBV27; j_gene: TRBJ2-1; d_gene: TRBD2
CDR3nt: TGTGCCAGCTCTCCCTCAGGGTTCCAGTCTAACTATGGCTACACCTTC; CDR3aa: CASSPSGFQSNYGYTF; abundance: once; v_gene: TRBV18; j_gene: TRBJ1-2; d_gene: NA
CDR3nt: TGCGCCAGCAGCCTGACAGGGACTAATGAAAAACTGTTTTTT; CDR3aa: CASSLTGTNEKLFF; abundance: NA; v_gene: TRBV4-1; j_gene: TRBJ1-4; d_gene: TRBD1
CDR3nt: TGCGCCAGCAGTGAGAATTCGGGAGGGCCTCGCACAGATACGCAGTATTTT; CDR3aa: CASSENSGGPRTDTQYF; abundance: NA; v_gene: TRBV10-1; j_gene: TRBJ2-3; d_gene: TRBD2
CDR3nt: TGTGCCAGCAGTAGCGGACAGGGTCTCTCCTACAATGAGCAGTTCTTC; CDR3aa: CASSSGQGLSYNEQFF; abundance: NA; v_gene: TRBV6-2/TRBV6-3; j_gene: TRBJ2-1; d_gene: TRBD1
CDR3nt: TGTGCCAGCGGGGGGAGTCTAAATGAGCAGTTCTTC; CDR3aa: CASGGSLNEQFF; abundance: NA; v_gene: TRBV11-3; j_gene: TRBJ2-1; d_gene: NA
CDR3nt: TGTGCCAGCAGCCGACTGGGCACAGATACGCAGTATTTT; CDR3aa: CASSRLGTDTQYF; abundance: NA; v_gene: TRBV11-3; j_gene: TRBJ2-3; d_gene: NA
CDR3nt: TGTGCCAGCAGACATCGGGACACTGAAGCTTTCTTT; CDR3aa: CASRHRDTEAFF; abundance: NA; v_gene: TRBV28; j_gene: TRBJ1-1; d_gene: NA
CDR3nt: TGTGCCAGCAGACAGAGCGGGAGCGGCAATGAGCAGTTCTTC; CDR3aa: CASRQSGSGNEQFF; abundance: NA; v_gene: TRBV6-5; j_gene: TRBJ2-1; d_gene: TRBD2
CDR3nt: TGTGCCAGCAGTTGGATGAAACCGGGAGGGAGGGTGGCCGGGGAGCTGTTTTTT; CDR3aa: CASSWMKPGGRVAGELFF; abundance: NA; v_gene: TRBV27; j_gene: TRBJ2-2; d_gene: TRBD2
CDR3nt: TGTGCCAGCAGTTTATCTAGCGGGAACACAGATACGCAGTATTTT; CDR3aa: CASSLSSGNTDTQYF; abundance: NA; v_gene: TRBV27; j_gene: TRBJ2-3; d_gene: TRBD2
CDR3nt: TGTGCCAGCAGCATAAGTCACAAATCTAGCACAGATACGCAGTATTTT; CDR3aa: CASSISHKSSTDTQYF; abundance: once; v_gene: TRBV9; j_gene: TRBJ2-3; d_gene: NA
CDR3nt: TGTGCCAGCAGTTTCTGGCCCTACGAGCAGTACTTC; CDR3aa: CASSFWPYEQYF; abundance: NA; v_gene: TRBV12-3/TRBV12-4; j_gene: TRBJ2-7; d_gene: NA
CDR3nt: TGTGCCATCAGTGAGTCCCCGGGGGGAACTAACTATGGCTACACCTTC; CDR3aa: CAISESPGGTNYGYTF; abundance: few; v_gene: TRBV10-3; j_gene: TRBJ1-2; d_gene: NA
CDR3nt: TGTGCCAGCGAGCCAGGGCCCAACTATGGCTACACCTTC; CDR3aa: CASEPGPNYGYTF; abundance: NA; v_gene: TRBV19; j_gene: TRBJ1-2; d_gene: NA
CDR3nt: TGTGCCAGCAGCCCGGTCGCGGAGGAGCAGTTCTTC; CDR3aa: CASSPVAEEQFF; abundance: once; v_gene: TRBV12-3/TRBV12-4; j_gene: TRBJ2-1; d_gene: NA
CDR3nt: TGTGCTAGTGGTTTGATTCGGGGGACTGAAGCTTTCTTT; CDR3aa: CASGLIRGTEAFF; abundance: many; v_gene: TRBV12-5; j_gene: TRBJ1-1; d_gene: NA
CDR3nt: TGTGCCAGCAGCCGACAGGGCGCAGATACGCAGTATTTT; CDR3aa: CASSRQGADTQYF; abundance: once; v_gene: TRBV11-2; j_gene: TRBJ2-3; d_gene: TRBD1
CDR3nt: TGTGCCTGGAGTGTATTGGCACGTTCCTACGAGCAGTACTTC; CDR3aa: CAWSVLARSYEQYF; abundance: many; v_gene: TRBV30; j_gene: TRBJ2-7; d_gene: NA
CDR3nt: TGCGCCAGCAGCTATGTCAGTGACAGGGGGGACGAGCAGTACTTC; CDR3aa: CASSYVSDRGDEQYF; abundance: NA; v_gene: TRBV5-1; j_gene: TRBJ2-7; d_gene: TRBD1
CDR3nt: TGTGCCAGCAGTGTATTATTCGCGGGAGGGCAGTTCTTC; CDR3aa: CASSVLFAGGQFF; abundance: NA; v_gene: TRBV2; j_gene: TRBJ2-1; d_gene: TRBD2
CDR3nt: TGTGCCAGCAGAAACAGGGCGTTGAATGAAAAACTGTTTTTT; CDR3aa: CASRNRALNEKLFF; abundance: NA; v_gene: TRBV27; j_gene: TRBJ1-4; d_gene: NA
CDR3nt: TGTGCCAGCAGGGCGGACAGGGGGTACGGAAACACCATATATTTT; CDR3aa: CASRADRGYGNTIYF; abundance: NA; v_gene: TRBV6-5; j_gene: TRBJ1-3; d_gene: TRBD1
CDR3nt: TGTGCCAGCTCGACAGGGGGCTCATCATCACCCCTCCACTTT; CDR3aa: CASSTGGSSSPLHF; abundance: NA; v_gene: TRBV28; j_gene: TRBJ1-6; d_gene: TRBD1
CDR3nt: TGTGCCAGCTCTCCTGGACTAGCGGGAGGCCAAACGCAGTATTTT; CDR3aa: CASSPGLAGGQTQYF; abundance: few; v_gene: TRBV18; j_gene: TRBJ2-3; d_gene: TRBD2
CDR3nt: TGTGCCAGCAGACTGACAGGGGCCCTAGGGGAGCAGTTCTTC; CDR3aa: CASRLTGALGEQFF; abundance: few; v_gene: TRBV9; j_gene: TRBJ2-1; d_gene: TRBD1